The 8 T cell receptor beta chains in this list originate from one sample, sequenced in a study of control samples from healthy donors and cancer patients. Only in-frame clones appear in the TCRdb table, and some are missing; sequencing was by immunoSEQ multiplex PCR. The profile covers about 39,000 clones, with about 86% appearing a single time and roughly 21% taken by the ten largest. The sequencing input was PBMCs. The receptors derive from a woman aged 55-70 years with lung cancer.

This chain links TRBV3-1 (or the pseudogene TRBV3-2) with TRBJ1-1; D uncertain. CDR1 and CDR2 (germline): LGHDT, YNNKEL (reference sequence). Trimming cost V 7 bases and J 2 bases, with 5 bases left between them. CDR3 length: 11 residues. This chain's CDR3 is CASKSNTEAFF. In nucleotides, the CDR3 is TGTGCCAGCAAAAGTAACACTGAAGCTTTCTTT.

Written as DNA, the CDR3 is TGTGCCACCAGTGACCCGACAGGGGATCCCTACAATGAGCAGTTCTTC. It translates to CATSDPTGDPYNEQFF. The V gene is TRBV24-1, the J gene TRBJ2-1, with TRBD1 matching over 8 bases. The CDR3 extends over 16 amino acids. J gave up 2 bases and V 4 bases, and 6 bases lay outside the gene matches. CDR1 and CDR2 from the germline V gene are KGHDR and SFDVKD.

This clone was seen only a few times. The chain has TRBV11-2 and TRBJ2-5; D unclear. V gave up 0 bases and J gave up 7 bases, with 6 bases separating them. Germline V gene data show CDR1 as SGHAT and CDR2 as FQNNGV. The CDR3 contains 12 residues. The CDR3 loop reads CASSLELRTQYF. The CDR3 nucleotides read TGTGCCAGCAGCTTAGAATTGAGGACCCAGTACTTC. The whole variable domain, remainder taken from reference TRBV11-2 and TRBJ2-5, is EAGVAQSPRYKIIEKRQSVAFWCNPISGHATLYWYQQILGQGPKLLIQFQNNGVVDDSQLPKDRFSAERLKGVDSTLKIQPAKLEDSAVYLCASSLELRTQYFGPGTRLLVL.

This rearrangement joins TRBV15 to TRBJ2-7, with TRBD1 matching 7 bases. The CDR3 covers 15 residues. Germline lookup yields CDR1 LNHNV and CDR2 YYDKDF (reference sequence). Losses at the gene ends were 0 bases for V and 5 bases for J; bases not matched to a gene: 7. The CDR3 here is CATSREGTANHEQYF. In DNA form, the CDR3 reads TGTGCCACCAGCAGAGAAGGGACAGCAAACCACGAGCAGTACTTC.

This chain uses TRBV3-1 (or the pseudogene TRBV3-2) with TRBJ1-1, with TRBD1 matching 7 bases. V shed 5 bases and J 6 bases; nucleotides not matched to a gene: 9. Germline values: CDR1 LGHDT, CDR2 YNNKEL (reference sequence). CDR3 length: 14 residues. CDR3 amino acids: CASSLQTGSPEAFF. For the CDR3, the DNA is TGTGCCAGCAGCTTACAGACAGGGAGCCCTGAAGCTTTCTTT.

Concerning this clone itself: The same CDR3 is also encoded by other DNA sequences in this sample. This chain connects TRBV3-1 (or the pseudogene TRBV3-2) to TRBJ2-3, with D unclear. The ends were cut back, 2 bases at V and 6 bases at J, with 6 bases in the middle. CDR3 length: 12 residues. Germline V lookup: CDR1 LGHDT, CDR2 YNNKEL (reference sequence). Here the CDR3 reads CASSQSGDTQYF. In DNA form, the CDR3 reads TGTGCCAGCAGCCAAAGTGGCGATACGCAGTATTTT.

V usage is TRBV7-9 and J usage is TRBJ2-7, with 9 bases matching TRBD1. The CDR3 runs to 14 residues. After removal of 1 base from V and 6 bases from J, the junction contained 4 bases not matched to a gene. The germline gives CDR1 SEHNR, CDR2 FQNEAQ (reference sequence). The CDR3: CASSLGTGEPEQYF. The CDR3 coding sequence is TGTGCCAGCAGCTTAGGGACAGGGGAACCCGAGCAGTACTTC.

The V and J genes are TRBV7-9 and TRBJ2-1; 7 bases are a match to TRBD2. V dropped 3 bases and J dropped 7; count of bases not matched to a gene: 3. CDR1 and CDR2 from the germline V gene are SEHNR and FQNEAQ (reference sequence). The CDR3 loop spans 13 amino acids. CDR3: CASSFGGVNEQFF. In DNA, the CDR3 is TGTGCCAGCAGCTTTGGGGGGGTAAATGAGCAGTTCTTC.